Listed below are T cell receptor beta chains from one sample, sequenced in a study of tumor and adjacent non-tumor tissue in lung cancer. MiXCR was run by TCRdb on the multiplex PCR reads, yielding one entry per CDR3 protein. The sample includes tens of thousands of distinct CDR3 sequences, roughly 73% of them seen just once. Sequenced sample: lung tumor tissue. The receptors were gathered from a woman between 50 and 59 years old with non-small cell lung cancer. Both conserved end residues are part of each CDR3. The order of the fields is D gene, J gene, clone size, V gene, CDR3 protein, CDR3 DNA. D genes are given only for firm matches. Not every row has a clone size; where given, it reads once, few, many or a size class.

d_call: .; j_call: TRBJ1-5; clone_size: many; v_call: TRBV7-9; cdr3_aa: CASSSDREESNQPQHF; cdr3_nt: TGTGCCAGCAGCTCCGACCGGGAAGAGAGCAATCAGCCCCAGCATTTT
d_call: .; j_call: TRBJ1-5; clone_size: .; v_call: TRBV28; cdr3_aa: CSNNLGHQPQHF; cdr3_nt: TGTTCCAACAATTTGGGGCATCAGCCCCAGCATTTT
d_call: .; j_call: TRBJ1-2; clone_size: once; v_call: TRBV29-1; cdr3_aa: CSVEDPAGVWDHTF; cdr3_nt: TGCAGCGTTGAAGATCCTGCAGGGGTATGGGACCACACCTTC
d_call: .; j_call: TRBJ1-6; clone_size: .; v_call: TRBV6-1; cdr3_aa: CASSGPWGISPLLF; cdr3_nt: TGTGCCAGCAGTGGACCATGGGGGATTTCACCCCTCCTCTTT
d_call: TRBD2; j_call: TRBJ2-5; clone_size: .; v_call: TRBV10-3; cdr3_aa: CATSGPGGPIDRETQYF; cdr3_nt: TGTGCCACCTCTGGACCGGGAGGGCCCATTGATCGAGAGACCCAGTACTTC
d_call: .; j_call: TRBJ2-2; clone_size: .; v_call: TRBV24-1; cdr3_aa: CATRHQGDIGVLFF; cdr3_nt: TGTGCCACCAGACACCAGGGAGACATCGGGGTGCTGTTTTTT
d_call: .; j_call: TRBJ2-3; clone_size: many; v_call: TRBV2; cdr3_aa: CASSQPRADTQYF; cdr3_nt: TGTGCCAGCAGTCAACCCAGGGCAGATACGCAGTATTTT
d_call: .; j_call: TRBJ1-5; clone_size: many; v_call: TRBV20-1; cdr3_aa: CSASRGREYQPQHF; cdr3_nt: TGCAGTGCTTCCCGAGGTCGCGAGTATCAGCCCCAGCATTTT
d_call: .; j_call: TRBJ2-7; clone_size: .; v_call: TRBV29-1; cdr3_aa: CSVDSSVGDQYF; cdr3_nt: TGCAGCGTTGATTCCAGCGTAGGCGATCAGTACTTC
d_call: .; j_call: TRBJ2-1; clone_size: .; v_call: TRBV29-1; cdr3_aa: CSLIPDSGGRNEQFF; cdr3_nt: TGCAGCCTCATCCCGGACAGTGGGGGCAGGAATGAGCAGTTCTTC
d_call: TRBD1; j_call: TRBJ2-2; clone_size: .; v_call: TRBV6-1; cdr3_aa: CACSEDRGSSGELFF; cdr3_nt: TGTGCCTGCAGTGAGGACAGGGGGTCGAGCGGGGAGCTGTTTTTT
d_call: .; j_call: TRBJ2-1; clone_size: .; v_call: TRBV4-2; cdr3_aa: CASSQEGSGISYNEQFF; cdr3_nt: TGTGCCAGCAGCCAAGAGGGATCGGGGATCTCCTATAATGAGCAGTTCTTC
d_call: .; j_call: TRBJ2-2; clone_size: few; v_call: TRBV11-3; cdr3_aa: CANSPYTGELFF; cdr3_nt: TGTGCCAACAGCCCCTACACCGGGGAGCTGTTTTTT
d_call: .; j_call: TRBJ1-4; clone_size: .; v_call: TRBV7-9; cdr3_aa: CVSSLVETNEKLFF; cdr3_nt: TGTGTCAGCAGCTTAGTCGAGACTAATGAAAAACTGTTTTTT
d_call: .; j_call: TRBJ2-2; clone_size: .; v_call: TRBV11-2; cdr3_aa: CASKTSRGCDGELLF; cdr3_nt: TGTGCCAGCAAGACTTCACGGGGGTGCGATGGGGAGCTGCTTTTT
d_call: .; j_call: TRBJ2-3; clone_size: .; v_call: TRBV6-1; cdr3_aa: CASIRFWSTVTQYF; cdr3_nt: TGTGCCAGCATCCGGTTTTGGAGCACAGTTACGCAATATTTT
d_call: .; j_call: TRBJ2-2; clone_size: .; v_call: TRBV24-1; cdr3_aa: CATSEFASGIAYTGELFF; cdr3_nt: TGTGCCACCAGTGAGTTTGCCTCCGGGATAGCCTACACCGGGGAGCTGTTTTTT
d_call: .; j_call: TRBJ1-2; clone_size: .; v_call: TRBV6-6; cdr3_aa: CASSPGIGNYGYTF; cdr3_nt: TGTGCCAGTAGTCCCGGGATAGGGAACTATGGCTACACCTTC
d_call: TRBD2; j_call: TRBJ2-5; clone_size: many; v_call: TRBV7-9; cdr3_aa: CASSLGGLAGDETQYF; cdr3_nt: TGTGCCAGCAGCCTGGGCGGGCTAGCGGGAGATGAGACCCAGTACTTC
d_call: .; j_call: TRBJ2-5; clone_size: .; v_call: TRBV6-1; cdr3_aa: CASSVQYGTQETQYF; cdr3_nt: TGTGCCAGCAGTGTGCAATACGGGACCCAAGAGACGCAGTACTTC
d_call: TRBD2; j_call: TRBJ2-7; clone_size: .; v_call: TRBV29-1; cdr3_aa: CSVATGTSGAGEQYF; cdr3_nt: TGCAGCGTTGCCACCGGGACTAGCGGTGCGGGTGAGCAGTACTTC
d_call: .; j_call: TRBJ1-5; clone_size: .; v_call: TRBV10-2; cdr3_aa: CASSESGLPFGQPQHF; cdr3_nt: TGCGCCAGCAGTGAGTCAGGACTTCCCTTCGGTCAGCCCCAGCATTTT
d_call: .; j_call: TRBJ2-3; clone_size: .; v_call: TRBV6-6; cdr3_aa: CASGYRDYSTDTQYF; cdr3_nt: TGTGCCAGCGGATATAGAGACTACAGCACAGATACACAGTATTTT
d_call: TRBD2; j_call: TRBJ2-7; clone_size: .; v_call: TRBV6-1; cdr3_aa: CTGSRTSGRPFYEQYF; cdr3_nt: TGTACCGGCAGCCGGACTAGCGGGAGGCCTTTCTACGAGCAGTACTTC
d_call: .; j_call: TRBJ1-2; clone_size: once; v_call: TRBV29-1; cdr3_aa: CSIVAGHGYTF; cdr3_nt: TGCAGCATTGTAGCGGGACATGGTTACACCTTC
d_call: .; j_call: TRBJ1-1; clone_size: .; v_call: TRBV14; cdr3_aa: CASGQEGLRGTEAFF; cdr3_nt: TGTGCCAGCGGCCAAGAGGGCCTGAGGGGCACTGAAGCTTTCTTT
d_call: .; j_call: TRBJ2-1; clone_size: medium-sized; v_call: TRBV6-1; cdr3_aa: CASSTYGYEQFF; cdr3_nt: TGTGCCAGCAGTACGTATGGGTATGAGCAGTTCTTC
d_call: .; j_call: TRBJ1-5; clone_size: .; v_call: TRBV30; cdr3_aa: CVWSPEGTWQPQHF; cdr3_nt: TGTGTCTGGAGCCCAGAGGGGACGTGGCAGCCCCAGCATTTT
d_call: .; j_call: TRBJ1-1; clone_size: .; v_call: TRBV4-1; cdr3_aa: CASSQWEQLLNTEAFF; cdr3_nt: TGCGCTAGCAGCCAATGGGAACAGCTATTGAACACTGAAGCTTTCTTT
d_call: TRBD1; j_call: TRBJ2-7; clone_size: .; v_call: TRBV28; cdr3_aa: CASSLAGQGGLYEQYF; cdr3_nt: TGTGCCAGCAGTTTAGCTGGACAGGGCGGACTCTACGAGCAGTACTTC